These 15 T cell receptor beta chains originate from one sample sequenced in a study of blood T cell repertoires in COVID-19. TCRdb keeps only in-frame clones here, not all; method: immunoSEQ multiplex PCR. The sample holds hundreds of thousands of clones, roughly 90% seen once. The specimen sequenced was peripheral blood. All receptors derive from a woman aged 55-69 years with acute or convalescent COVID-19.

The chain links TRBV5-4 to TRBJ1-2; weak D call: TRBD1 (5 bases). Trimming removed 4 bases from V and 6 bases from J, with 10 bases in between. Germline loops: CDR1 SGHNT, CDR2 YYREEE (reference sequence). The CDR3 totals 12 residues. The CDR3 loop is CASSTPTDGYTF. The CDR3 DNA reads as TGTGCCAGCAGCACCCCGACAGATGGCTACACCTTC.

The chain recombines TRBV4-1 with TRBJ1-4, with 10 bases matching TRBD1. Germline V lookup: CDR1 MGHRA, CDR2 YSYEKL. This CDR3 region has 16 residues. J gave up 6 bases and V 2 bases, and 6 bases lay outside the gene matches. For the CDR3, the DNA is TGCGCCAGCAGCCAAAAACCAGGACAGGGGGATGAAAAACTGTTTTTT. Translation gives CASSQKPGQGDEKLFF.

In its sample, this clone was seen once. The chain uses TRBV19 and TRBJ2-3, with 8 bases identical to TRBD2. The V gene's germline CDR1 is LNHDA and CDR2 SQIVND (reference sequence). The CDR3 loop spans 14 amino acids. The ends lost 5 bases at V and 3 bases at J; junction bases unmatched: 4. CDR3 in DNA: TGTGCCAGTAGTTCGGGGGGGCAGACAGATACGCAGTATTTT. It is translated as CASSSGGQTDTQYF.

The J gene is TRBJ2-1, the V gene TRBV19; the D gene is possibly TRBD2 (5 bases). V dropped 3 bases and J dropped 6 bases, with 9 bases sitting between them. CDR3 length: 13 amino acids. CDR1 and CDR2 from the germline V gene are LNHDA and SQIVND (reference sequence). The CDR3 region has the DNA TGTGCCAGTAGTATGTTAGCGCCCAATGAGCAGTTCTTC. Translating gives CASSMLAPNEQFF.

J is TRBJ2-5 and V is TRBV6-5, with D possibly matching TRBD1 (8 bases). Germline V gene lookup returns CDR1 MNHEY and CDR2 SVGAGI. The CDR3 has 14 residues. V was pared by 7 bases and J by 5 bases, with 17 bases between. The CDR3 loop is CASIYRGGAETQYF. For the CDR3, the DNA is TGTGCCAGCATCTACAGGGGGGGAGCGGAGACCCAGTACTTC.

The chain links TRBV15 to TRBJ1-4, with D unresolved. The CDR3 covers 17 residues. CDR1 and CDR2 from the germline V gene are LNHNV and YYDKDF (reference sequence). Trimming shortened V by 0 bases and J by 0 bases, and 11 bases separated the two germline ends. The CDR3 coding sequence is TGTGCCACCAGCAGAGATGGGCCAGCTGCAACTAATGAAAAACTGTTTTTT. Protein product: CATSRDGPAATNEKLFF.

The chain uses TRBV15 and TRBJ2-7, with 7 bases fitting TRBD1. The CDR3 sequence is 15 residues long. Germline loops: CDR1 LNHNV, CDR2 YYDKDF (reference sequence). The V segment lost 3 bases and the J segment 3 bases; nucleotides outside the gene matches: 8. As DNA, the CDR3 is TGTGCCACCAGCAGCGATAGACAGGGTAACTACGAGCAGTACTTC. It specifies CATSSDRQGNYEQYF.

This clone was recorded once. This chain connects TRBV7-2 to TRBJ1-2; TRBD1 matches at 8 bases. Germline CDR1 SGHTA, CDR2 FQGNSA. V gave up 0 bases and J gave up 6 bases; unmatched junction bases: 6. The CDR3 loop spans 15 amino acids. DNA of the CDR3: TGTGCCAGCAGCTTAGCGCTTGACAGGGGAAATGGCTACACCTTC. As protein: CASSLALDRGNGYTF.

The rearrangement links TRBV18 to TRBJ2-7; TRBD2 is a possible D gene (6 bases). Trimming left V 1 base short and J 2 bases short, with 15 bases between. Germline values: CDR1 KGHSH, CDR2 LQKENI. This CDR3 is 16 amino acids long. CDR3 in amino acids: CASSPLLDYDTYEQYF. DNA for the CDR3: TGTGCCAGCTCACCACTATTGGACTACGACACCTACGAGCAGTACTTC.

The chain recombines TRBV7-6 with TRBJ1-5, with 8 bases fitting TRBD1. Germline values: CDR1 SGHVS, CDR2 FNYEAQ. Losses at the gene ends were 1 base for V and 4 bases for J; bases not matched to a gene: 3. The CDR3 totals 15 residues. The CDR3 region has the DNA TGTGCCAGCAGCTTAGGGCAGGGGGCAAATCAGCCCCAGCATTTT. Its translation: CASSLGQGANQPQHF.

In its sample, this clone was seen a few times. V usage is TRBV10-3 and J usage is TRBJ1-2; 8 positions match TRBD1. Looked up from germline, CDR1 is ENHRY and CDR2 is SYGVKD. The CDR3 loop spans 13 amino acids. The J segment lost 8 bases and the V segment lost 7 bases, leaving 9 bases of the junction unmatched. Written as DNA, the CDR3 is TGTGCCATCATGTTCGGCAGGGGGCAAGGCTACACCTTC. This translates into CAIMFGRGQGYTF.

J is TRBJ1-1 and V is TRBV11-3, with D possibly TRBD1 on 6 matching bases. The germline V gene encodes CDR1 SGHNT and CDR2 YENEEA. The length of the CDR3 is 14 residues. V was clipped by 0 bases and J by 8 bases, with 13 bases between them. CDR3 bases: TGTGCCAGCAGCTTAGATCGGGGACACCACGAAGCTTTCTTT. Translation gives CASSLDRGHHEAFF.

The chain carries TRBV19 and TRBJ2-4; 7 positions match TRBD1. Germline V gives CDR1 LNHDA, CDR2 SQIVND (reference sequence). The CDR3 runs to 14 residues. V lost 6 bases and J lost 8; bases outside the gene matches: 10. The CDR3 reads CASRNRGFGDIQYF. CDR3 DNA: TGTGCCAGTAGGAACAGGGGTTTCGGCGACATTCAGTACTTC.

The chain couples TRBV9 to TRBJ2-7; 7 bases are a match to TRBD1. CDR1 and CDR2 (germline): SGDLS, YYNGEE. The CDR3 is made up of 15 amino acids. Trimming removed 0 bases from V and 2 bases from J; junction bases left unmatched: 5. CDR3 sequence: CASSVGRGNAYEQYF. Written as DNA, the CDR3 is TGTGCCAGCAGCGTAGGCAGGGGGAACGCCTACGAGCAGTACTTC.

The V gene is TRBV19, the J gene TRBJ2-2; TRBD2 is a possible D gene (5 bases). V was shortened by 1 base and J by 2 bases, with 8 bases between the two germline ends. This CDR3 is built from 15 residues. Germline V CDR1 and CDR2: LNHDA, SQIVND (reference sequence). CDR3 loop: CASSIGSGNTGELFF. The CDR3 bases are TGTGCCAGTAGTATAGGGAGCGGTAACACCGGGGAGCTGTTTTTT.